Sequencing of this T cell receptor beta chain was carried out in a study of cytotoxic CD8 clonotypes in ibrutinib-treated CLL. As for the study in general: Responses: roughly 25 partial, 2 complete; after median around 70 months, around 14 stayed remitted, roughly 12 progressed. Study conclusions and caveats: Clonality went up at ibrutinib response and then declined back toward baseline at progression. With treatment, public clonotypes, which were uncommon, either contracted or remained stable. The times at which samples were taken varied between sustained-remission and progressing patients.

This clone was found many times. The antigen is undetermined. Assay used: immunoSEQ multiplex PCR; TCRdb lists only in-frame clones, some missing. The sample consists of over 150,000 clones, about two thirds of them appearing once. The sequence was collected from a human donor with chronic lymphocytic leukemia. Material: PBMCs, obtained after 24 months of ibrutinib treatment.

CDR3 DNA sequence: TGTGCCAGCTCACCTCCGGGACAGGGTTTGCTAGACAATGAGCAGTTCTTC. It translates to CASSPPGQGLLDNEQFF. The gene calls are TRBV18 and TRBJ2-1; TRBD1 matches at 9 bases. This CDR3 spans 17 amino acids. Germline V gives CDR1 KGHSH, CDR2 LQKENI. Unmatched junction bases numbered 11, after V lost 3 bases and J lost 5 bases. The whole variable domain, remainder taken from reference TRBV18 and TRBJ2-1, is NAGVMQNPRHLVRRRGQEARLRCSPMKGHSHVYWYRQLPEEGLKFMVYLQKENIIDESGMPKERFSAEFPKEGPSILRIQQVVRGDSAAYFCASSPPGQGLLDNEQFFGPGTRLTVL.